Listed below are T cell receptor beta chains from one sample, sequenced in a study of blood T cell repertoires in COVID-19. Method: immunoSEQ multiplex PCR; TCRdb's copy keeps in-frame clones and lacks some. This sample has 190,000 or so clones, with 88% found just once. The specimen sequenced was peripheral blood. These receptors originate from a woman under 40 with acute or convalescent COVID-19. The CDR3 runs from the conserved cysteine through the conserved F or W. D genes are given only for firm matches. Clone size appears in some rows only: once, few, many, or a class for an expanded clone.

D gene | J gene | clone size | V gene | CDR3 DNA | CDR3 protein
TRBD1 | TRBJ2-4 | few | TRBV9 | TGTGCCAGCAGCGTAGGTGGGACAGGGAGCAAAAACATTCAGTACTTC | CASSVGGTGSKNIQYF
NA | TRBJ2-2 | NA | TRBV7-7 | TGTGCTAGCAGCTTAGAATATTACGGGGAGCTGTTTTTT | CASSLEYYGELFF
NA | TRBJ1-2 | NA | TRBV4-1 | TGCGCCAGCAGCCAAGATCGGGAAGGCGGCTACACCTTC | CASSQDREGGYTF
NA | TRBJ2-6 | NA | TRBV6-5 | TGTGCCAGCAGTCATCGGTCGTCTGGGGCCAACGTCCTGACTTTC | CASSHRSSGANVLTF
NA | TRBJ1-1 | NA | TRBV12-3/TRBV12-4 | TGTGCCAGCAGTTTGACGGGAGTATCTGAAGCTTTCTTT | CASSLTGVSEAFF
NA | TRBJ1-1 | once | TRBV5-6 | TGTGCCAGCAGCTTTTCCAGGTTGGCTGAAGCTTTCTTT | CASSFSRLAEAFF
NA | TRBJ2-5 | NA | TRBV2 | TGTGCCAGCAGTGGGCTAGTGGGTATACAAGAGACCCAGTACTTC | CASSGLVGIQETQYF
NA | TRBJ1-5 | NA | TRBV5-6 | TGTGCCAGCAGCTGGGGAGGGTTCGGCAATCAGCCCCAGCATTTT | CASSWGGFGNQPQHF
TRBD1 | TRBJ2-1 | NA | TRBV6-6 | TGTGCCAGCAGTTACTCGACGGACAGGGAGTATGATGAGCAGTTCTTC | CASSYSTDREYDEQFF
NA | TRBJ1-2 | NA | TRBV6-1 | TGTGCCAGCAGTGAAGCGCAGGGCCTACTCTATGGCTACACCTTC | CASSEAQGLLYGYTF
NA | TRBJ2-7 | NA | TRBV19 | TGTGCCAGCTCCGGTGGGAGGCCCTACGAGCAGTACTTC | CASSGGRPYEQYF
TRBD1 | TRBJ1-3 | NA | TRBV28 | TGTGCCAGCAGTTTAGTGGGACAGGTGAACACCATATATTTT | CASSLVGQVNTIYF
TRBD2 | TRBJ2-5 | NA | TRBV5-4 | TGTGCCAGCAGCTACCGACTAGCGGCACAAGAGACCCAGTACTTC | CASSYRLAAQETQYF
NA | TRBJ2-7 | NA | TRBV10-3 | TGTGCCATCAGTGACCGGGGCTACGAGCAGTACTTC | CAISDRGYEQYF
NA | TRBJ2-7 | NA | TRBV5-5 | TGTGCCAGCAGTCTGGGTAGCCTCCGCGAGCAGTACTTC | CASSLGSLREQYF
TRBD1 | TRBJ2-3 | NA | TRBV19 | TGTGCCAGTAGTATGGACAGGGCGAGAGATACGCAGTATTTT | CASSMDRARDTQYF
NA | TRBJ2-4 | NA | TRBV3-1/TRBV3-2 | TGTGCCAGCAGCCAAATCGGGTCCCGGGGAAACATTCAGTACTTC | CASSQIGSRGNIQYF
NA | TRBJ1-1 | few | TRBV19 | TGTGCCAGTAGTAATCTGGTATCCCGGGACAAGGCTTTCTTT | CASSNLVSRDKAFF
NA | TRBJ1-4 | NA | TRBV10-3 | TGTGCCGTGGGAGGGGCCGAGGATGAAAAACTGTTTTTT | CAVGGAEDEKLFF
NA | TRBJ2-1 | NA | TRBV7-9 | TGTGCCAGCAGCCAATCGGGGTACAATGAGCAGTTCTTC | CASSQSGYNEQFF
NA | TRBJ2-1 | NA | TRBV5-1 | TGCGCCAGCAGCTTTGGACACAGCCCTAATGAGCAGTTCTTC | CASSFGHSPNEQFF
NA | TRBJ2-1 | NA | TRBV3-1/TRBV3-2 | TGTGCCAGCAGCCAAGACGGGAGATACAATGAGCAGTTCTTC | CASSQDGRYNEQFF